The 22 T cell receptor beta chains reported below all come from one sample, sequenced in a study of cytotoxic CD8 clonotypes in ibrutinib-treated CLL. Produced via immunoSEQ multiplex PCR; TCRdb's table is partial and in-frame only. Of some 150,000 clones in the sample, approximately 80% were seen once. This specimen was PBMCs, taken after 12 months of ibrutinib treatment. These receptors originate from a human donor with chronic lymphocytic leukemia.

J is TRBJ1-3 and V is TRBV7-9; D not resolved. V was pared by 5 bases and J by 4 bases, with 12 bases between. This CDR3 is 14 amino acids long. Germline CDR1 is SEHNR and CDR2 is FQNEAQ (reference sequence). The CDR3 spells CASSRQVSGNTIYF. DNA of the CDR3: TGTGCCAGCAGCCGTCAGGTATCCGGAAACACCATATATTTT.

The chain uses TRBV28 and TRBJ2-3; D is uncertain. Trimming removed 8 bases at V and 2 bases at J, with 8 bases between. This CDR3 contains 12 residues. Germline V gives CDR1 MDHEN, CDR2 SYDVKM. CDR3 coding DNA: TGTGCCAGCGTTACAAACACAGATACGCAGTATTTT. Its translation is CASVTNTDTQYF.

The chain links TRBV5-6 to TRBJ2-7, with TRBD1 matching over 7 bases. Unmatched junction bases numbered 4, after V lost 1 base and J lost 6 bases. CDR1 and CDR2 from the germline V gene are SGHDT and YYEEEE. This CDR3 is built from 13 residues. The CDR3 protein is CASSLNRGREQYF. CDR3 sequence (DNA): TGTGCCAGCAGCTTGAACAGGGGTCGCGAGCAGTACTTC.

The rearrangement uses TRBV4-2 and TRBJ2-1; TRBD2 is a possible D gene (6 bases). Looked up from germline, CDR1 is LGHNA and CDR2 is YNFKEQ. The CDR3 extends over 15 amino acids. V lost 0 bases and J lost 4, with 10 bases in between. This CDR3 reads CASSQDLGGYNEQFF. CDR3 nucleotides: TGTGCCAGCAGCCAAGATCTCGGGGGTTACAATGAGCAGTTCTTC.

This rearrangement joins TRBV7-2 to TRBJ2-1; possibly TRBD2 for D (5 bases). CDR3 length: 12 residues. Germline V lookup: CDR1 SGHTA, CDR2 FQGNSA. Trimming cost V 3 bases and J 12 bases, with 12 bases left between them. CDR3 loop: CASSFEGVRQFF. DNA for the CDR3: TGTGCCAGCAGCTTCGAGGGTGTCCGGCAGTTCTTC. Full variable domain (missing parts from reference TRBV7-2 and TRBJ2-1): GAGVSQSPSNKVTEKGKDVELRCDPISGHTALYWYRQSLGQGLEFLIYFQGNSAPDKSGLPSDRFSAERTGGSVSTLTIQRTQQEDSAVYLCASSFEGVRQFFGPGTRLTVL.

This clone was seen only a few times. CDR3 protein: CASSSQAGQKTGELFF. DNA of the CDR3: TGTGCCAGCAGCTCCCAGGCAGGCCAAAAAACCGGGGAGCTGTTTTTT. The V call is TRBV7-2, the J call TRBJ2-2; D is unclear. The germline gives CDR1 SGHTA, CDR2 FQGNSA. Trimming left V 4 bases short and J 5 bases short, with 17 bases between. The CDR3 spans 16 residues.

This chain links TRBV18 with TRBJ2-5, with D possibly TRBD1 on 6 matching bases. With 0 bases removed from V and 4 bases from J, the gap between germline ends came to 9 bases. This CDR3 region has 14 residues. Germline CDR1 KGHSH, CDR2 LQKENI. The DNA for the CDR3 is TGTGCCAGCTCACCACCGGGGGCGAGAGAGACCCAGTACTTC. Translated, it gives CASSPPGARETQYF. The variable domain in full, completed from reference TRBV18 and TRBJ2-5, reads NAGVMQNPRHLVRRRGQEARLRCSPMKGHSHVYWYRQLPEEGLKFMVYLQKENIIDESGMPKERFSAEFPKEGPSILRIQQVVRGDSAAYFCASSPPGARETQYFGPGTRLLVL.

The chain has TRBV2 and TRBJ2-7; TRBD2 matches at 11 bases. This CDR3 is built from 15 residues. Germline CDR1 and CDR2: SNHLY and FYNNEI. Written as DNA, the CDR3 is TGTGCAGGCATTGGGCTAGCGGGGGGTATATACGAGCAGTACTTC. Protein: CAGIGLAGGIYEQYF.

The rearrangement links TRBV6-1 to TRBJ1-5; no reliable D call. CDR1 is MNHNS, CDR2 SASEGT, per germline. With 0 bases removed from V and 5 bases from J, the gap between germline ends came to 2 bases. This CDR3 comprises 12 residues. CDR3 in amino acids: CASSEAYQPQHF. CDR3 nucleotide sequence: TGTGCCAGCAGTGAAGCGTATCAGCCCCAGCATTTT.

The gene calls are TRBV7-9 and TRBJ1-2; D gene uncertain. This CDR3 comprises 13 residues. Deletions cut 2 bases from V and 4 bases from J, with 8 bases between. Germline V gives CDR1 SEHNR, CDR2 FQNEAQ (reference sequence). The CDR3 DNA sequence: TGTGCCAGCAGCTTACAACGCCTCTATGGCTACACCTTC. The encoded protein is CASSLQRLYGYTF.

This chain uses TRBV28 with TRBJ1-1, with D possibly being TRBD1 (6 bases). The CDR3 length is 14 residues. Looked up from germline, CDR1 is MDHEN and CDR2 is SYDVKM. V was trimmed by 2 bases and J by 1 base, leaving 8 bases between them. The CDR3 region is CASSLGTSNTEAFF. CDR3 DNA sequence: TGTGCCAGCAGTTTAGGGACATCGAACACTGAAGCTTTCTTT.

The chain joins TRBV7-9 to TRBJ1-2; a weak D match, TRBD1 (6 bases). Germline V gene lookup returns CDR1 SEHNR and CDR2 FQNEAQ (reference sequence). This CDR3 region has 19 residues. Trimming pared 5 bases from V and 4 bases from J, leaving 29 bases between. CDR3 bases: TGTGCCAGCAGCCCCGGGCAGACCAAAGGGGGGGCGCTTGGCTATGGCTACACCTTC. It is translated as CASSPGQTKGGALGYGYTF.

The chain employs TRBV6-5 and TRBJ2-7; no clear D gene. The ends were cut back, 4 bases at V and 3 bases at J, with 16 bases in the middle. The germline gives CDR1 MNHEY, CDR2 SVGAGI. This CDR3 has 15 residues. This CDR3 is CASSLGEATSYEQYF. Here the CDR3 DNA reads TGTGCCAGCAGTTTGGGCGAGGCAACAAGCTACGAGCAGTACTTC.

The chain is built from TRBV5-8 and TRBJ2-1, with a tentative D call TRBD1 (5 bases). There are 13 residues in the CDR3. Deletions cut 2 bases from V and 6 bases from J, with 9 bases between. Germline V lookup: CDR1 SGHTS, CDR2 YDEGEE. As DNA, the CDR3 is TGTGCCAGCAGCTTCAGCAGGGTCAATGAGCAGTTCTTC. Its protein product is CASSFSRVNEQFF.

The chain carries TRBV29-1 and TRBJ2-3; D call uncertain. V lost 6 bases, J lost 0 bases, and 7 bases lay in between. This CDR3 spans 12 amino acids. Per the germline V gene, CDR1 is SQVTM and CDR2 is ANQGSEA. For the CDR3, the DNA is TGCAGCGTCGCGTTTAGCACAGATACGCAGTATTTT. This gives the protein CSVAFSTDTQYF.

The rearrangement links TRBV6-5 to TRBJ1-2; 7 bases are shared with TRBD1. V lost 6 bases and J lost 2; bases outside the gene matches: 3. The germline CDR1 and CDR2 sequences are MNHEY and SVGAGI. CDR3 length: 13 amino acids. CDR3 loop: CASRTTGNYGYTF. CDR3 DNA sequence: TGTGCCAGCAGGACGACAGGGAACTATGGCTACACCTTC.

The rearrangement joins TRBV28 to TRBJ2-7; TRBD1 or TRBD2 may be the D gene (5 bases each). Trimming shortened V by 4 bases and J by 1 base, and 14 bases separated the two germline ends. From germline, CDR1 is MDHEN and CDR2 SYDVKM. CDR3 length: 15 amino acids. The CDR3 nucleotides read TGTGCCAGCAGTTCGGGACCGAGCGTTTCCTACGAGCAGTACTTC. Protein: CASSSGPSVSYEQYF.

This clone has only a few counts. The chain has TRBV4-2 and TRBJ2-3, with 8 positions matching TRBD2. Germline V gives CDR1 LGHNA, CDR2 YNFKEQ. Trimming at V came to 3 bases and at J to 1 base, leaving 12 bases not matched to a gene. This CDR3 region has 18 residues. The CDR3: CASSHFISRGAGTDTQYF. The CDR3 DNA reads TGTGCCAGCAGCCATTTTATTTCGCGGGGGGCCGGCACAGATACGCAGTATTTT.

This clone was counted a single time. The V and J genes are TRBV5-5 and TRBJ2-7; TRBD2 agrees at 10 bases. With V trimmed by 7 bases and J by 3 bases, 7 bases remained unmatched. The CDR3 is 14 amino acids. Germline CDR1 SGHKS, CDR2 YYEKEE (reference sequence). CDR3 coding DNA: TGTGCCAGCGTGCGGACTAGCGGTTTCTACGAGCAGTACTTC. Translated, it gives CASVRTSGFYEQYF. Full variable domain (remainder filled in from reference TRBV5-5 and TRBJ2-7): DAGVTQSPTHLIKTRGQQVTLRCSPISGHKSVSWYQQVLGQGPQFIFQYYEKEERGRGNFPDRFSARQFPNYSSELNVNALLLGDSALYLCASVRTSGFYEQYFGPGTRLTVT.

The chain carries TRBV4-1 and TRBJ2-3; D not resolved. V gave up 0 bases and J gave up 5 bases, with 15 bases separating them. The CDR3 runs 16 residues. Germline CDR1 MGHRA, CDR2 YSYEKL. For the CDR3, the DNA is TGCGCCAGCAGCCAAGAGTGGACGGCCAAGGGAGATACGCAGTATTTT. Its translation is CASSQEWTAKGDTQYF.

This clone has more than one count but fewer than ten. This chain joins TRBV27 and TRBJ2-4, with 8 bases matching TRBD2. Germline V gene lookup returns CDR1 MNHEY and CDR2 SMNVEV (reference sequence). The CDR3 extends over 13 amino acids. Unmatched junction bases numbered 4, after V lost 5 bases and J lost 7 bases. As DNA, the CDR3 is TGTGCCAGCAGTGGGGTAGCGGGGAACATTCAGTACTTC. It specifies CASSGVAGNIQYF.

This chain uses TRBV28 with TRBJ2-1; D not resolved. V lost 6 bases and J 4 bases, leaving 7 bases between the germline ends. The germline V gene has CDR1 MDHEN and CDR2 SYDVKM. CDR3 length equals 12 residues. The CDR3 sequence is CASSRFYNEQFF. The CDR3 nucleotides are TGTGCCAGCAGCCGCTTTTACAATGAGCAGTTCTTC.